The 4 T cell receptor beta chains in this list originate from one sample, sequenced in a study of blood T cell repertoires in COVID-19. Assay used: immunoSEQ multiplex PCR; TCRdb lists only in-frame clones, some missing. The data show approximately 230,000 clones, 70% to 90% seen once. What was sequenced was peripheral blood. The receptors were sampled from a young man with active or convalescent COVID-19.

The CDR3 sequence is CASSLAGVNNEQFF. CDR3 coding DNA: TGCGCCAGCAGCTTGGCCGGGGTCAACAATGAGCAGTTCTTC. The chain is built from TRBV5-1 and TRBJ2-1; tentative D call: TRBD2 (5 bases). The CDR3 has 14 amino acids. The germline gives CDR1 SGHRS, CDR2 YFSETQ. V lost 0 bases and J 5 bases, leaving 9 bases between the germline ends.

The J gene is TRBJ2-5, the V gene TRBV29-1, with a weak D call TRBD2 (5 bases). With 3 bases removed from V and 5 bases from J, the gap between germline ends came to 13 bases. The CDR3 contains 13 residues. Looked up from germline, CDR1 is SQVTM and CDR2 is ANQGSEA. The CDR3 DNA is TGCAGCGTTGAGGACTCTCCTGAGGAGACCCAGTACTTC. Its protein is CSVEDSPEETQYF.

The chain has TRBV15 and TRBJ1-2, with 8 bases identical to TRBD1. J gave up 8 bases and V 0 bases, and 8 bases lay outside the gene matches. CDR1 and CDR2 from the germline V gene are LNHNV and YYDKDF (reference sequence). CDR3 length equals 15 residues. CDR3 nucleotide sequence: TGTGCCACCAGCAGAGATGGGACAGGTGCTAGGGGCTACACCTTC. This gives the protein CATSRDGTGARGYTF.

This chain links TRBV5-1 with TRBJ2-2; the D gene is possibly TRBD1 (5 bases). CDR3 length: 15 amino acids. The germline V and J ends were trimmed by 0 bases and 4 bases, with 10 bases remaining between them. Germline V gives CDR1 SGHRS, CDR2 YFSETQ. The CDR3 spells CASSLAQAATGELFF. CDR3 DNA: TGCGCCAGCAGCTTGGCACAGGCCGCCACCGGGGAGCTGTTTTTT.